This T cell receptor (beta chain) was profiled in a study of shared clonotypes between healthy human individuals. The study, taken as a whole, reports: Sharing across four donors was seen in 4% to 5.5% of naive CD4 clonotypes.

With respect to this clone: As yet, its antigen is unknown. Other nucleotide sequences from this sample produce the same CDR3.

CD45RO-negative cells were positively selected for CCR7, leaving out terminally differentiated effector memory CD45RA+ cells. The germline CDR1 and CDR2 sequences are MDHEN and SYDVKM. The V gene lost 6 bases and the J gene lost 1 base, with 0 bases spanning the gap. The CDR3 sequence is 10 residues long. The assay was immunoSEQ multiplex PCR, and TCRdb's table has in-frame clones only and misses some. Of millions of clones detected, roughly 94% appear once; the ten largest clones hold about 1.1%. The V gene is TRBV28, the J gene TRBJ2-5; no clear D gene. Sample: naive CD8+ T cells sorted from blood. This receptor was identified in a man between 18 and 29 years old in good health. CDR3 sequence reads: CASSQETQYF. In nucleotides, the CDR3 is TGTGCCAGCAGCCAAGAGACCCAGTACTTC.